This TCR beta chain was documented in a study of shared clonotypes between healthy human individuals. The CDR3 totals 14 residues. The ends were cut back, 3 bases at V and 5 bases at J, with 14 bases in the middle. The V gene's germline CDR1 is SGDLS and CDR2 YYNGEE. Study-wide results and limits: Some clonotypes were shared by all four sorted-subset donors, while others were not shared. The non-shared ones had lower generation probabilities than the shared ones. Having only a few donors restricted how much genetic and exposure-history diversity was captured.

On this clone itself: Its antigen is unknown.

Assay: immunoSEQ multiplex PCR; the TCRdb copy retains only in-frame clones and omits some. The sample lists around 2,000,000 clones; about 92% were seen once. CD8 cells regarded as naive lacked CD45RO, were positively chosen for CCR7, and omitted terminally differentiated effector memory CD45RA+ cells. The sequence derives from a man aged 18 to 30 in good health. Some clones in this sample may be carry-over from other donors' samples. V is TRBV9 and J is TRBJ1-2; TRBD1 might be the D (5 bases). The material sequenced was naive CD8+ T cells from PBMCs. This chain's CDR3 is CASSGAGDGYGYTF. CDR3 DNA: TGTGCCAGCAGCGGGGCCGGGGACGGTTATGGCTACACCTTC.